This TCR beta chain was documented in a study of OX40 agonist ivuxolimab in advanced cancers. The study's findings and limits: The CD4+ and CD8+ T cells in the blood had expanded clonally by week 6 at 0.1 to 3.0 mg/kg. Antigen targets of the expanded peripheral T cells went undetermined.

The method was immunoSEQ multiplex PCR; TCRdb's version includes in-frame clones alone and lacks a portion of them. The sample contains tens of thousands of clones, approximately 90% of which appear only once. Comments on this clone: What it recognizes is unknown.

This CDR3 region has 13 residues. Germline V gene data show CDR1 as KGHSH and CDR2 as LQKENI. V shed 2 bases and J shed 6 bases, with 8 bases lying between them. Autoimmune disease history or systemic immunosuppression barred patients. Specimen: CD4+ or CD8+ T cells sorted from blood, collected in a trial of the OX40 agonist ivuxolimab. This receptor was obtained from an adult with an advanced solid tumor such as melanoma, head and neck, liver or kidney cancer. The chain combines TRBV18 with TRBJ2-1; D is ambiguous. CDR3 bases: TGTGCCAGCTCACCATTCGAGAGCAATGAGCAGTTCTTC. Protein product: CASSPFESNEQFF.